This record concerns one T cell receptor (beta chain) sequence. Its antigen remains unidentified. A sample-barcoded 5' primer and a J-beta primer mix were used in a second PCR of roughly 6 to 11 cycles. TCRdb re-called the 5' RACE reads through MiXCR, storing one row per CDR3 protein. The table includes some 1.1 million distinct CDR3 sequences, less than 45% detected once. The sample is drawn from a study of blood T cells in healthy people across ages. Study-wide points: The unknown donor CMV status may have confounded expanded clonotype changes.

CDR3 size: 18 residues. CDR1 and CDR2 (germline): LGHDT, YNNKEL (reference sequence). Between the trimmed V and J ends, which lost 3 bases and 2 bases, there was a span of 20 bases. The J gene is TRBJ1-5, the V gene TRBV3-1; TRBD1 is a possible D gene (5 bases). The sequenced material came from blood. The sequence was obtained from a man younger than 35 in good health. The CDR3 loop reads CASSHGGGRLAGNQPQHF. In DNA, the CDR3 is TGTGCCAGCAGCCACGGGGGGGGGAGGTTGGCTGGCAATCAGCCCCAGCATTTT.